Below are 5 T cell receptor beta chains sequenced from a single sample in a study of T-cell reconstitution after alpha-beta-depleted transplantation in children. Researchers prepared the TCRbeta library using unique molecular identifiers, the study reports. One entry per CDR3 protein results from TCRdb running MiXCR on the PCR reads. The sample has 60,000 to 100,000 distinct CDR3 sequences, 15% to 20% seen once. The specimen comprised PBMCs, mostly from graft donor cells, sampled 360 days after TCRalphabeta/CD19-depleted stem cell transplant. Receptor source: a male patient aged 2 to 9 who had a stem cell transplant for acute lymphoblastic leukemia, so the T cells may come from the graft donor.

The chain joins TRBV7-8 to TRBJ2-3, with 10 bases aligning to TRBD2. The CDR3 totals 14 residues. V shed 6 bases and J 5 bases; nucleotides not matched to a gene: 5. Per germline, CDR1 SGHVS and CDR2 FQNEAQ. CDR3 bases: TGTGCCAGCAGATCTAGCGGGAGTAAAGATACGCAGTATTTT. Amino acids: CASRSSGSKDTQYF. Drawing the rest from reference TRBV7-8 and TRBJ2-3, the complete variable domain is GAGVSQSPRYKVAKRGQDVALRCDPISGHVSLFWYQQALGQGPEFLTYFQNEAQLDKSGLPSDRFFAERPEGSVSTLKIQRTQQEDSAVYLCASRSSGSKDTQYFGPGTRLTVL.

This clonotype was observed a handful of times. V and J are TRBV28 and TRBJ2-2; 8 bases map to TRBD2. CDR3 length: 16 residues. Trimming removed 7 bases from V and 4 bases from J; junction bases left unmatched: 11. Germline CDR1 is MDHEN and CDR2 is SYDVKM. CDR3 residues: CASTWPTGGRTGELFF. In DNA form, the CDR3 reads TGTGCCAGCACCTGGCCTACGGGAGGGCGCACCGGGGAGCTGTTTTTT. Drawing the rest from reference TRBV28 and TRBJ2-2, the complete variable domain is DVKVTQSSRYLVKRTGEKVFLECVQDMDHENMFWYRQDPGLGLRLIYFSYDVKMKEKGDIPEGYSVSREKKERFSLILESASTNQTSMYLCASTWPTGGRTGELFFGEGSRLTVL.

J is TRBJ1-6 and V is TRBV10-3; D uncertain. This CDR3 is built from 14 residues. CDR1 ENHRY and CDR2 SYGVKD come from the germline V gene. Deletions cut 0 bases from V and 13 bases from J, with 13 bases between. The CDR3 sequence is CAISESRAAFPLHF. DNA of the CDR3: TGTGCCATCAGTGAGTCGAGGGCCGCATTTCCCCTCCACTTT.

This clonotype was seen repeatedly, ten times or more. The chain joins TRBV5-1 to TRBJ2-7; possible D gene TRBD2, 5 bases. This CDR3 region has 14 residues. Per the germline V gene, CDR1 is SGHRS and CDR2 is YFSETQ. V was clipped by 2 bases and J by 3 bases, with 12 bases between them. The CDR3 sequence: CASSLDYRLYEQYF. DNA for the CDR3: TGCGCCAGCAGCTTAGACTACAGACTCTACGAGCAGTACTTC.

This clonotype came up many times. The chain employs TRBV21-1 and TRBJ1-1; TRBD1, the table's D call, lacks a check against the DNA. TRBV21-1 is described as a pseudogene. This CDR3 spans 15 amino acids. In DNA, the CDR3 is TGTGCCAGCAGCCCGAAGGACAGGGATCAAACTGAAGCTTTCTTT. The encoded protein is CASSPKDRDQTEAFF.